The subject of this entry is one T cell receptor beta chain. Its antigen is currently unknown. The CDR3 has 15 residues. Germline values: CDR1 LGHNA, CDR2 YSLEER. The ends were cut back, 0 bases at V and 4 bases at J, with 12 bases in the middle. Specified treatment: around 19 received Ad26.COV2.S at low or high dose, single or two shots; a few received placebo; per-sample allocation not given. Day 63 after the first injection of vaccine or placebo was the sampling time. The data were taken from a study of Ad26.COV2.S vaccination and SARS-CoV-2 variants. Assay: immunoSEQ multiplex PCR; the TCRdb copy retains only in-frame clones and omits some. Altogether approximately 350,000 clones are present, more than 75% being singletons, with the ten largest covering roughly 3.6%. Broader study findings: Possible underestimation of total T cell responses by the TCR breadth and depth analyses was noted. Breadth measured for non-spike TCRs was similar across vaccine and placebo recipients.

The chain is built from TRBV4-3 and TRBJ1-2; the D gene is possibly TRBD1 (6 bases). The clonotype originates from a person aged 18 to 59 who received the Ad26.COV2.S COVID-19 vaccine or a placebo. Here the sequenced sample was peripheral blood, taken in a trial of Ad26.COV2.S vaccine versus placebo. The CDR3 region has the DNA TGCGCCAGCAGCCAAGATTATGGACAGATCTATGGCTACACCTTC. Protein sequence: CASSQDYGQIYGYTF.